The rows below give T cell receptor beta chains drawn from one sample of a study of blood T cell repertoires in COVID-19. Clones were read by immunoSEQ multiplex PCR, and TCRdb kept only the in-frame ones, dropping some. This sample has over 250,000 clones, with approximately 88% found just once. Sequenced material: PBMCs or T cells enriched from blood (not recorded which). The source of these receptors is a woman under 40 who had recovered from COVID-19. Each CDR3 is given with its conserved first and last residue. D genes are given only for firm matches. The listing skips clone size in some rows; elsewhere it reads once, few, many or a size class.

CDR3nt	CDR3aa	abundance	v_gene	d_gene	j_gene
TGTGCCAGCAGTTCTAGCGGGAGTCGCTACGAGCAGTACTTC	CASSSSGSRYEQYF	.	TRBV27	TRBD2	TRBJ2-7
TGTGCCAGCAGCAACGGACAGAACACTGAAGCTTTCTTT	CASSNGQNTEAFF	few	TRBV7-2	.	TRBJ1-1
TGTGCCAGCAGAACAGGGAACACTGAAGCTTTCTTT	CASRTGNTEAFF	.	TRBV7-9	.	TRBJ1-1
TGTGCCAGCTCACCTATGGAGATGAACACTGAAGCTTTCTTT	CASSPMEMNTEAFF	.	TRBV18	.	TRBJ1-1
TGTGCCAGCAGTTCATCACCTTTCGGAGGAGAGCTTACCTACGAGCAGTACTTC	CASSSSPFGGELTYEQYF	.	TRBV9	.	TRBJ2-7
TGTGCCAGCAGTCCCCTAGACAGAAGCAATCAGCCCCAGCATTTT	CASSPLDRSNQPQHF	.	TRBV27	.	TRBJ1-5
TGTGCCATCCCGGCGGAGCGGGGGAATCAGCCCCAGCATTTT	CAIPAERGNQPQHF	.	TRBV10-3	.	TRBJ1-5
TGTGCCAGCAGTAGACAGGGGGGCTACTTGGTCTACGAGCAGTACTTC	CASSRQGGYLVYEQYF	.	TRBV27	TRBD1	TRBJ2-7
TGTGCCAGCAGCGTAGACGGGAGCACAGATATGCAGTATTTT	CASSVDGSTDMQYF	.	TRBV9	.	TRBJ2-3
TGTGCCAGCAGCTTACTCCCTAGCGGGGGGCGAGATACGCAGTATTTT	CASSLLPSGGRDTQYF	.	TRBV11-3	TRBD2	TRBJ2-3
TGTGCCAGCAGCCCCCGGACAGGGGGCGGCGAGCAGTACTTC	CASSPRTGGGEQYF	.	TRBV7-3	TRBD1	TRBJ2-7
TGCGCCAGCAGCTTGGTGACCGCGGCCAATGAGCAGTTCTTC	CASSLVTAANEQFF	.	TRBV5-1	.	TRBJ2-1
TGTGCCAGCAGCTTCGGTCCAGGGATCACTGAAGCTTTCTTT	CASSFGPGITEAFF	.	TRBV7-9	.	TRBJ1-1
TGTGCCAGCAGTTCGACAGGACCGGATAATTCACCCCTCCACTTT	CASSSTGPDNSPLHF	.	TRBV28	.	TRBJ1-6
TGCGCCAGCAGCTTAGGGTACAGGCCTGGGGAGCAGTTCTTC	CASSLGYRPGEQFF	.	TRBV5-1	.	TRBJ2-1
TGCGCCAGCAGCCAACGTAATGAAAAACTGTTTTTT	CASSQRNEKLFF	.	TRBV4-3	.	TRBJ1-4
TGTGCCATCAGACAGGGGGCTAGTCACTTAGGCTACACCTTC	CAIRQGASHLGYTF	.	TRBV10-3	TRBD1	TRBJ1-2
TGTGCCAGCAGCCACACGGACAGGGGGTTAACAGATACGCAGTATTTT	CASSHTDRGLTDTQYF	once	TRBV7-9	TRBD1	TRBJ2-3
TGTGCCATCAGTGAGTCAGGGGTGAACACTGAAGCTTTCTTT	CAISESGVNTEAFF	.	TRBV10-3	.	TRBJ1-1